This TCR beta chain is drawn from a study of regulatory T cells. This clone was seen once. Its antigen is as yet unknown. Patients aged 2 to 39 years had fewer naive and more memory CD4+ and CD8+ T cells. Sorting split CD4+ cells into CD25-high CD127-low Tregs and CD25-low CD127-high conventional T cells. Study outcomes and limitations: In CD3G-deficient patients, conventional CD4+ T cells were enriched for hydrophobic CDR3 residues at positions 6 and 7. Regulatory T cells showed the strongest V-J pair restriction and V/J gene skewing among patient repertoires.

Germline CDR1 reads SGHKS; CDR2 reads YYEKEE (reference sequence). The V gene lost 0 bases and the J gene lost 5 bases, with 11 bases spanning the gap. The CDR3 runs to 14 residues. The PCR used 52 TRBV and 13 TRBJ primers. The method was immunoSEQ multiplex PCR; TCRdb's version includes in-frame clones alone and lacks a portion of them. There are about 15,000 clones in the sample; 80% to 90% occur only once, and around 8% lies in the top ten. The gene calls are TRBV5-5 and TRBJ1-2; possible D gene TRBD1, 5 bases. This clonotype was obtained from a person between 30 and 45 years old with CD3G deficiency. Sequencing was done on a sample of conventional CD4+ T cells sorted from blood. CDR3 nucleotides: TGTGCCAGCAGCTTGGCCCCCGGGGGATATGGCTACACCTTC. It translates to CASSLAPGGYGYTF.